The next 14 T cell receptor beta chains were all read from a single sample in a study of blood T cell repertoires in COVID-19. Sequencing used immunoSEQ multiplex PCR; TCRdb keeps in-frame clones, though not all of them. The sample consists of approximately 260,000 clones, approximately 86% of them appearing once. What was sequenced was peripheral blood. The receptor set was obtained from a woman of 80 years or more with active or convalescent COVID-19.

The gene calls are TRBV29-1 and TRBJ2-1; TRBD1 matches 7 bases. This CDR3 is 13 amino acids long. Germline lookup yields CDR1 SQVTM and CDR2 ANQGSEA. V shed 4 bases and J 8 bases; nucleotides not matched to a gene: 8. CDR3 region: CSVGDSVGDEQFF. The CDR3 DNA follows: TGCAGCGTTGGGGACAGCGTGGGCGATGAGCAGTTCTTC.

V usage is TRBV18 and J usage is TRBJ1-1; D remains unclear. V lost 1 base and J lost 3, with 9 bases in between. Germline assignment: CDR1 KGHSH and CDR2 LQKENI. The CDR3 is made up of 14 amino acids. CDR3 DNA sequence: TGTGCCAGCTCACCACTGGCCAAAGACACTGAAGCTTTCTTT. This translates into CASSPLAKDTEAFF. The entire variable domain, with the rest obtained from reference TRBV18 and TRBJ1-1, is as follows: NAGVMQNPRHLVRRRGQEARLRCSPMKGHSHVYWYRQLPEEGLKFMVYLQKENIIDESGMPKERFSAEFPKEGPSILRIQQVVRGDSAAYFCASSPLAKDTEAFFGQGTRLTVV.

A note on this clone: Compared with germline, one end of the junction differs, possibly owing to a read error. The chain recombines TRBV7-8 with TRBJ2-2; D is unresolved. The CDR3 runs to 16 residues. Per the germline V gene, CDR1 is SGHVS and CDR2 is FQNEAQ. Written as DNA, the CDR3 is TGTGCCAGCAGTTTAGGCATGGGCGCTTACACCGGGGAGCTGTTTTTT. This sequence encodes CASSLGMGAYTGELFF.

Remarks on this clone: Different DNA sequences within this sample yield the same CDR3. J is TRBJ1-2 and V is TRBV28, with a possible D match to TRBD1 (5 bases). V was clipped by 4 bases and J by 1 base, with 7 bases between them. This CDR3 has 13 residues. The germline V gene has CDR1 MDHEN and CDR2 SYDVKM. The CDR3 is CASSSTVNYGYTF. In nucleotides, the CDR3 is TGTGCCAGCAGTTCGACAGTTAACTATGGCTACACCTTC.

The chain carries TRBV6-6 and TRBJ1-1; weak D call: TRBD1 (6 bases). CDR3 length: 14 residues. Germline lookup yields CDR1 MNHNY and CDR2 SVGAGI (reference sequence). V gave up 0 bases and J gave up 5 bases, with 10 bases separating them. The CDR3 spells CASSYSAGETEAFF. The CDR3 DNA is TGTGCCAGCAGTTACTCTGCAGGGGAAACTGAAGCTTTCTTT.

The rearrangement joins TRBV11-1 to TRBJ1-6; TRBD1 aligns across 7 bases. The germline V gene encodes CDR1 SGHAT and CDR2 FQDESV (reference sequence). The CDR3 extends over 14 amino acids. Trimming cost V 3 bases and J 9 bases; bases outside gene matches: 5. CDR3 nucleotide sequence: TGTGCCAGCAGCTTGGGCAGGGGGTCTTCACCCCTCCACTTT. It codes for CASSLGRGSSPLHF.

This clone has just a few counts. The gene calls are TRBV4-1 and TRBJ2-5, with TRBD2 as a possible D gene (5 bases). CDR3 length equals 14 residues. Germline CDR1 is MGHRA and CDR2 is YSYEKL. Trimming pared 5 bases from V and 2 bases from J, leaving 12 bases between. The CDR3 nucleotides are TGCGCCAGCAGCAACCGGGGTGGACAAGAGACCCAGTACTTC. Its protein product is CASSNRGGQETQYF.

The chain joins TRBV7-9 to TRBJ1-1; D possibly corresponds to TRBD1 (6 bases). The V end was cut by 3 bases, the J end by 7 bases, with 15 bases between. The CDR3 runs to 14 residues. In germline, CDR1 is SEHNR, CDR2 FQNEAQ (reference sequence). The CDR3 sequence: CASSFSGGGLEAFF. The CDR3, as DNA: TGTGCCAGCAGCTTCTCCGGGGGGGGCCTTGAAGCTTTCTTT.

The chain recombines TRBV29-1 with TRBJ2-1, with 9 bases identical to TRBD2. The germline V gene has CDR1 SQVTM and CDR2 ANQGSEA. V shed 6 bases, J shed 15 bases, and the junction held 24 bases outside the gene matches. This CDR3 spans 16 amino acids. The CDR3 coding sequence is TGCAGCGTCGCCCATCTAGCGGGGACCGAAGGGAGAGACAGGTTCTTC. Residues: CSVAHLAGTEGRDRFF.

This clone came up a few times. This chain uses TRBV19 with TRBJ1-1; 8 nucleotides align to TRBD1. Germline V gene lookup returns CDR1 LNHDA and CDR2 SQIVND (reference sequence). Losses at the gene ends were 3 bases for V and 5 bases for J; bases not matched to a gene: 11. The CDR3 runs to 16 residues. CDR3 residues: CASSMGQGAARTEAFF. Here the CDR3 DNA reads TGTGCCAGTAGTATGGGGCAGGGGGCAGCAAGGACTGAAGCTTTCTTT.

The rearrangement joins TRBV3-1 (or the pseudogene TRBV3-2) to TRBJ1-4; the match to TRBD1 covers 7 bases. J was trimmed by 0 bases and V by 1 base; bases with no gene match: 2. CDR3 length: 16 residues. Germline CDR1 and CDR2: LGHDT and YNNKEL (reference sequence). The CDR3 DNA sequence: TGTGCCAGCAGCCAAGCGGGACAGACAACTAATGAAAAACTGTTTTTT. Translated: CASSQAGQTTNEKLFF.

The chain employs TRBV5-4 and TRBJ2-3; D is unresolved. The germline V gene has CDR1 SGHNT and CDR2 YYREEE (reference sequence). The CDR3 is 13 residues long. Trimming shortened V by 2 bases and J by 3 bases, and 7 bases separated the two germline ends. Here the CDR3 DNA reads TGTGCCAGCAGCTTAGCAGGTACAGATACGCAGTATTTT. Protein sequence: CASSLAGTDTQYF.

A few counts support this clone. Here the CDR3 reads CASSLRGGDQPQHF. The CDR3 nucleotides are TGCGCCAGCAGCTTGCGGGGAGGAGATCAGCCCCAGCATTTT. The chain recombines TRBV5-1 with TRBJ1-5; D is unresolved. Germline CDR1 SGHRS, CDR2 YFSETQ. The CDR3 spans 14 residues. Trimming pared 1 base from V and 5 bases from J, leaving 10 bases between.

This clone came up once. The chain couples TRBV6-1 to TRBJ2-3; D is ambiguous. The V end was cut by 4 bases, the J end by 0 bases, with 14 bases between. In germline, CDR1 is MNHNS, CDR2 SASEGT. This CDR3 is 16 amino acids long. As DNA, the CDR3 is TGTGCCAGCAGTGCCTTACAATTCCCTAGCACAGATACGCAGTATTTT. It yields the protein CASSALQFPSTDTQYF.